This T cell receptor beta chain is drawn from a study of blood T cell repertoires in COVID-19. Overall study: Acute-phase and convalescent COVID-19 samples originated in the United States, Italy and Spain. Sources were T cells, B-cell-depleted T cells, or PBMCs; the material itself was cDNA or gDNA.

The CDR3 spans 16 residues. Germline CDR1 reads SGHAT; CDR2 reads FQNNGV. The J segment lost 4 bases and the V segment lost 5 bases, leaving 8 bases of the junction unmatched. Source study methods: By means of reference gene primer amplification, nucleated cell counts were estimated. Measured with immunoSEQ multiplex PCR; TCRdb has only the in-frame clones, and not every one. V and J calls plus clone size are reproduced from that table; the DNA served to infer D and trimming. The sample yields some 190,000 clones, about four fifths seen once. The origin of this receptor is a man aged 60 to 75 with acute or convalescent COVID-19. Source material: peripheral blood. The chain joins TRBV11-2 to TRBJ1-6; TRBD1 agrees at 7 bases. The DNA for the CDR3 is TGTGCCAGCAGCGGGGGACAGCCGTATTATAATTCACCCCTCCACTTT. Its translation: CASSGGQPYYNSPLHF.